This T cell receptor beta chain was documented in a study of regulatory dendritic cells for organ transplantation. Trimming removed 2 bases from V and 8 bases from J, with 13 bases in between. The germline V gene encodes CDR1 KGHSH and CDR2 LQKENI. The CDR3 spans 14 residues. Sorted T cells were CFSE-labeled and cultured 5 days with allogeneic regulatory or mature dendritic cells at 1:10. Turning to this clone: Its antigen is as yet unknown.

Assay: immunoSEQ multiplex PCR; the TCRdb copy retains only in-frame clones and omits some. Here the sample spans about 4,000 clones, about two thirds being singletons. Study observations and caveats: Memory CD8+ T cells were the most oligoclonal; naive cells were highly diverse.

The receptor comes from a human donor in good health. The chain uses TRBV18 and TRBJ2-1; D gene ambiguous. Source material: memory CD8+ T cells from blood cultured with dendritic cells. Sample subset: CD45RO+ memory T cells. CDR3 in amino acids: CASSPFSGFDEQFF. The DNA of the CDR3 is TGTGCCAGCTCACCATTCTCAGGTTTCGATGAGCAGTTCTTC.